These 5 T cell receptor beta chains originate from one sample sequenced in a study of early T cells in non-severe SARS-CoV-2 infection. In TCRdb, the 5' RACE reads were re-called with MiXCR into one record per CDR3 protein. The table shows more than 55,000 distinct CDR3 sequences, with approximately 13% occurring only once. Sample: whole blood, taken at baseline. The receptors were gathered from an adult who was a healthcare worker with PCR-confirmed SARS-CoV-2 infection or an uninfected control (not recorded which).

In this sample, this clonotype turned up a few times. This rearrangement joins TRBV6-5 to TRBJ1-6; tentative D call: TRBD1 (6 bases). Trimming took off 2 bases at V and 0 bases at J, with 17 bases between the two ends. This CDR3 has 19 amino acids. Germline V gives CDR1 MNHEY, CDR2 SVGAGI. This CDR3 is CASSYGRVGGSSYNSPLHF. Written as DNA, the CDR3 is TGTGCCAGCAGTTACGGAAGGGTGGGGGGCAGCTCCTATAATTCACCCCTCCACTTT.

The chain combines TRBV4-1 with TRBJ1-2, with D unclear. Germline lookup yields CDR1 MGHRA and CDR2 YSYEKL. Trimming left V 0 bases short and J 5 bases short, with 10 bases between. The CDR3 is 14 amino acids. The CDR3 DNA is TGCGCCAGCAGCCAAGATAGGCCTCCTTATGGCTACACCTTC. Amino acid sequence: CASSQDRPPYGYTF.

The chain links TRBV20-1 to TRBJ1-1, with TRBD1 as a possible D gene (5 bases). Trimming removed 6 bases from V and 0 bases from J, with 17 bases in between. The CDR3 contains 15 residues. CDR1 is DFQATT and CDR2 is SNEGSKA in the germline V gene (reference sequence). CDR3 nucleotides: TGCAGTGCAACCCCGGGACTGCCCATGAACACTGAAGCTTTCTTT. Encoded protein: CSATPGLPMNTEAFF.

DNA of the CDR3: TGTGCCAGCTTACACAAGGACAGGGCCTCTAGCACAGATACGCAGTATTTT. It yields the protein CASLHKDRASSTDTQYF. V and J are TRBV19 and TRBJ2-3; 8 nucleotides align to TRBD1. This CDR3 has 17 amino acids. J gave up 0 bases and V 9 bases, and 14 bases lay outside the gene matches. In germline, CDR1 is LNHDA, CDR2 SQIVND (reference sequence). The complete variable domain, with remaining parts taken from reference TRBV19 and TRBJ2-3, reads DGGITQSPKYLFRKEGQNVTLSCEQNLNHDAMYWYRQDPGQGLRLIYYSQIVNDFQKGDIAEGYSVSREKKESFPLTVTSAQKNPTAFYLCASLHKDRASSTDTQYFGPGTRLTVL.

This clonotype was seen a few times. The chain uses TRBV7-9 and TRBJ2-1; D uncertain. The V gene lost 0 bases and the J gene lost 4 bases, with 10 bases spanning the gap. There are 15 residues in the CDR3. From germline, CDR1 is SEHNR and CDR2 FQNEAQ (reference sequence). This chain's CDR3 is CASSLALHGYNEQFF. Here the CDR3 DNA reads TGTGCCAGCAGCTTAGCCCTTCACGGATACAATGAGCAGTTCTTC.